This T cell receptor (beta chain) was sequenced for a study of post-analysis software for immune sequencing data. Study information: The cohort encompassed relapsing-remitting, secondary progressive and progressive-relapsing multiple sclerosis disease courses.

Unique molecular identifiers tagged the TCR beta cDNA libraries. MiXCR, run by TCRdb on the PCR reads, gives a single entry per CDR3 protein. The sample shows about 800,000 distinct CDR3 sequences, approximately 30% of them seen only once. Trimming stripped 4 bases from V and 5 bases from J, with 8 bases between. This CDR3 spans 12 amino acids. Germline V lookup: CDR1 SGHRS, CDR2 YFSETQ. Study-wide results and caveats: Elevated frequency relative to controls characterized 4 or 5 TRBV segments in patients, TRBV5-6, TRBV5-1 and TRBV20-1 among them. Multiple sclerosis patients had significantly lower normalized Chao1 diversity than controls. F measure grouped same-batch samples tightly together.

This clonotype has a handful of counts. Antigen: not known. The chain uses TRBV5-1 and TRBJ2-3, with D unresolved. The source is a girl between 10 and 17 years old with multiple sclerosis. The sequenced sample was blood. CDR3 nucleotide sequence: TGCGCCAGCAGCAGGGTCAGAGATACGCAGTATTTT. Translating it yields CASSRVRDTQYF.